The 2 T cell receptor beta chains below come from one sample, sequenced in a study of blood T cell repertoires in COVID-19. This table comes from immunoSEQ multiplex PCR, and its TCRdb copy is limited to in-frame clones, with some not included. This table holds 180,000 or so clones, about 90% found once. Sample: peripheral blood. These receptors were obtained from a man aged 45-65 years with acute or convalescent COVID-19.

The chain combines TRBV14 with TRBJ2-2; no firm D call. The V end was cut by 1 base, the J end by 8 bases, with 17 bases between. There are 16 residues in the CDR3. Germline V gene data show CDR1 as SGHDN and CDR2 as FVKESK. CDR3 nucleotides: TGTGCCAGCAGCCAAGTTCACTCACCCTGGTCGGGGGAGCTGTTTTTT. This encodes CASSQVHSPWSGELFF.

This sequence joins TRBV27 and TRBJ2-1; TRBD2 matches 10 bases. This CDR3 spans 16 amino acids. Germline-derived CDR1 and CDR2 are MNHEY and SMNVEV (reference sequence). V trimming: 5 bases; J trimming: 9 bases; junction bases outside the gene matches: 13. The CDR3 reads CASSILAGEFPFEQFF. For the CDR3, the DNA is TGTGCCAGCAGTATTCTAGCGGGAGAGTTCCCATTTGAGCAGTTCTTC.